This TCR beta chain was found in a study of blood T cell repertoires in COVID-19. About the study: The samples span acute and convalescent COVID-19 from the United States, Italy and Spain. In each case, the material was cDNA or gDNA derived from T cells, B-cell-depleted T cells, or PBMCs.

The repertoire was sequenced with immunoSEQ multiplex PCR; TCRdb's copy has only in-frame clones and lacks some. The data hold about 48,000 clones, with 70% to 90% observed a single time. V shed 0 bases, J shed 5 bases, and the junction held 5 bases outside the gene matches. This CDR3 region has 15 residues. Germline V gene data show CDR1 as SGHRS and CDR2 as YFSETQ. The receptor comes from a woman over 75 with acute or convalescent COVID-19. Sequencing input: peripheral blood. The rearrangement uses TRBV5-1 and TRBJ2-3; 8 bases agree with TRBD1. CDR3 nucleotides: TGCGCCAGCAGCTTGGACGGACAGGGAGAAGATACGCAGTATTTT. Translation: CASSLDGQGEDTQYF.